The clone carrying this T cell receptor (beta chain) was observed a single time. Using immunoSEQ multiplex PCR, the repertoire was profiled, and TCRdb retains in-frame clones only, with some absent. The table lists about 25,000 clones, about 89% of them singletons, with less than 5.5% in the top ten. This record comes from a study of blood T cell repertoires in COVID-19. The CDR3 spans 13 residues. V dropped 0 bases and J dropped 2 bases, with 5 bases sitting between them. The germline CDR1 and CDR2 sequences are LGHNA and YSLEER. This rearrangement joins TRBV4-3 to TRBJ2-7; D call uncertain. This TCR was recovered from a man in his 70s with active COVID-19. The sample was peripheral blood. The CDR3 protein is CASSQDGPYEQYF. Here the CDR3 DNA reads TGCGCCAGCAGCCAAGACGGTCCCTACGAGCAGTACTTC.